The clone carrying this T cell receptor (beta chain) was recorded many times. The antigen is unknown. The entry originates in a study of neurological immune-mediated disorders. Overall study results and limits: There were no CDR3 amino acid sequences shared by expanded clones across subjects, a result suggesting private repertoires in all groups.

5'RACE with 10-nucleotide random UMIs generated the cDNA. In every sequencing run, more than 170 million TCR-beta sequences were generated from 15-18 subjects. TCRdb re-derived calls from the 5' RACE reads in MiXCR, one entry per CDR3 protein. The repertoire holds around 40,000 distinct CDR3 sequences, with almost 7.5% as singletons. Input was around 1 million sorted T cells, either CD4+ or CD8+. V lost 1 base, J lost 5 bases, and 7 bases stayed unmatched. CDR3 length: 16 amino acids. Germline V gene data show CDR1 as SGHVS and CDR2 as FNYEAQ. This receptor was identified in a man aged 45-65 years in good health. The chain links TRBV7-6 to TRBJ1-4; TRBD1 aligns across 7 bases. The sequencing input was CD4+ T cells from blood. The CDR3 nucleotides read TGTGCCAGCAGCTTAGGAACCGGGACAGTAAATGAAAAACTGTTTTTT. It specifies CASSLGTGTVNEKLFF.